The 24 T cell receptor beta chains below all came from one sample that was sequenced in a study of Tregs in tolerant kidney transplant recipients. TCRdb's table, derived via immunoSEQ multiplex PCR, lists solely in-frame clones and lacks some. The data contain roughly 66,000 clones, just under 95% of them singletons. The sample in question was CD8+ T cells from blood, obtained before the transplant. The receptors were sampled from a human donor who received a combined kidney and bone marrow transplant.

This clone was seen just once. This chain connects TRBV15 to TRBJ2-1, with D hard to call. The CDR3 covers 16 residues. Trimming pared 0 bases from V and 1 base from J, leaving 10 bases between. The germline V gene has CDR1 LNHNV and CDR2 YYDKDF (reference sequence). CDR3 nucleotide sequence: TGTGCCACCAGCAGAGATACCGCGTTATCCTACAATGAGCAGTTCTTC. It yields the protein CATSRDTALSYNEQFF.

The DNA of the CDR3 is TGTGCCAGCAGCGGAGGACAGGGTTCTGACGAGCAGTACTTC. It encodes CASSGGQGSDEQYF. The chain combines TRBV9 with TRBJ2-7, with 8 positions matching TRBD1. In germline, CDR1 is SGDLS, CDR2 YYNGEE. This CDR3 is 14 amino acids long. Losses at the gene ends were 3 bases for V and 5 bases for J; bases not matched to a gene: 7.

V and J are TRBV19 and TRBJ1-6; the D gene is possibly TRBD1 (6 bases). Germline-derived CDR1 and CDR2 are LNHDA and SQIVND (reference sequence). The CDR3 runs to 14 residues. V was trimmed by 3 bases and J by 8 bases, leaving 11 bases between them. CDR3 region: CASSIGQSDSPLHF. CDR3 bases: TGTGCCAGTAGTATCGGACAGTCAGATTCACCCCTCCACTTT.

The chain carries TRBV5-6 and TRBJ2-5, with 7 bases lining up with TRBD2. This CDR3 comprises 17 residues. V gave up 2 bases and J gave up 5 bases; unmatched junction bases: 15. CDR1 and CDR2 (germline): SGHDT, YYEEEE. DNA of the CDR3: TGTGCCAGCAGCTTAGGGAGCTCTTCGGGAGGAATTGAGACCCAGTACTTC. Its translation is CASSLGSSSGGIETQYF.

The chain is built from TRBV27 and TRBJ1-1; D is perhaps TRBD1 (6 bases). The CDR3 loop spans 16 amino acids. V lost 0 bases, J lost 5 bases, and 16 bases lay in between. Germline loops: CDR1 MNHEY, CDR2 SMNVEV (reference sequence). The CDR3 loop is CASSLSKGVVGTEAFF. In nucleotides, the CDR3 is TGTGCCAGCAGTTTATCGAAGGGGGTGGTGGGGACTGAAGCTTTCTTT.

CDR3 nucleotide sequence: TGTGCCAGCAGCGCTAGCGGGAGGGGGGAGACCCAGTACTTC. This encodes CASSASGRGETQYF. The rearrangement uses TRBV9 and TRBJ2-5, with 12 nucleotides matching TRBD2. CDR1 and CDR2 (germline): SGDLS, YYNGEE. V lost 3 bases to trimming and J lost 5 bases; unmatched junction nucleotides: 2. This CDR3 has 14 residues.

V is TRBV27 and J is TRBJ2-7; 7 positions match TRBD1. CDR1 and CDR2 from the germline V gene are MNHEY and SMNVEV (reference sequence). This CDR3 spans 16 amino acids. After removal of 6 bases from V and 2 bases from J, the junction contained 13 bases not matched to a gene. CDR3 nucleotides: TGTGCCAGCAGCTTCCACACCGGGACAGTAACCTACGAGCAGTACTTC. Protein sequence: CASSFHTGTVTYEQYF.

CDR3 bases: TGTGCCAGCAGCTTAACTAGCGGGGGGCCCCTAGGGGAGACCCAGTACTTC. Its translation is CASSLTSGGPLGETQYF. The chain combines TRBV7-9 with TRBJ2-5, with 12 bases that match TRBD2. Trimming took 2 bases from V and 5 from J; bases not matched to a gene: 9. The CDR3 is made up of 17 amino acids. The germline V gene encodes CDR1 SEHNR and CDR2 FQNEAQ (reference sequence).

This rearrangement joins TRBV27 to TRBJ2-1; D is uncertain. Deletions cut 10 bases from V and 5 bases from J, with 12 bases between. Per germline, CDR1 MNHEY and CDR2 SMNVEV (reference sequence). The CDR3 length is 12 residues. CDR3 coding DNA: TGTGCCACCGGGTGGTCTAACAATGAGCAGTTCTTC. Translated, it gives CATGWSNNEQFF.

The chain links TRBV13 to TRBJ2-7; TRBD1 might be the D (5 bases). This CDR3 region has 12 residues. V gave up 4 bases and J gave up 3 bases, with 7 bases separating them. Germline V gene sequence: CDR1 PRHDT, CDR2 FYEKMQ (reference sequence). CDR3: CASSSTVYEQYF. For the CDR3, the DNA is TGTGCCAGCAGCTCGACAGTCTACGAGCAGTACTTC.

V is TRBV28 and J is TRBJ2-7, with 7 bases identical to TRBD1. Germline CDR1 reads MDHEN; CDR2 reads SYDVKM. Trimming removed 10 bases from V and 1 base from J; junction bases left unmatched: 7. This CDR3 region has 13 residues. The CDR3 DNA reads TGTGCCAACTCGGACAGGAATTCCTACGAGCAGTACTTC. Protein sequence: CANSDRNSYEQYF.

The chain couples TRBV7-9 to TRBJ2-1; 8 nucleotides agree with TRBD1. With V trimmed by 1 base and J by 5 bases, 10 bases remained unmatched. The CDR3 has 17 residues. Germline V gives CDR1 SEHNR, CDR2 FQNEAQ (reference sequence). The CDR3 loop reads CASSLDRRTGIDNEQFF. The CDR3 DNA is TGTGCCAGCAGCTTAGATAGGCGGACAGGGATAGACAATGAGCAGTTCTTC.

This chain links TRBV18 with TRBJ2-2; tentatively, D is TRBD2 (6 bases). There are 13 residues in the CDR3. V was trimmed by 6 bases and J by 6 bases, leaving 11 bases between them. Germline CDR1 is KGHSH and CDR2 is LQKENI. The CDR3 DNA reads as TGTGCCAGCTCCGGAGGGACGGCCGGGGAGCTGTTTTTT. The encoded protein is CASSGGTAGELFF.

The V gene is TRBV30, the J gene TRBJ2-7; D is possibly TRBD2 (5 bases). The germline V and J ends were trimmed by 0 bases and 4 bases, with 13 bases remaining between them. There are 14 residues in the CDR3. The germline gives CDR1 GTSNPN, CDR2 SVGIG (reference sequence). CDR3 region: CAWSVLGLKYEQYF. CDR3 DNA sequence: TGTGCCTGGAGTGTACTCGGACTCAAATACGAGCAGTACTTC.

A single count supports this clone. This sequence joins TRBV27 and TRBJ2-1; D is possibly TRBD2 (5 bases). Per the germline V gene, CDR1 is MNHEY and CDR2 is SMNVEV (reference sequence). Trimming removed 2 bases at V and 6 bases at J, with 17 bases between. The CDR3 runs to 16 residues. DNA for the CDR3: TGTGCCAGCAGTTTAGTGGGCGGGCTAGTTTTCAATGAGCAGTTCTTC. Its protein product is CASSLVGGLVFNEQFF.

The genes are TRBV6-5 and TRBJ2-7; weak D call: TRBD2 (5 bases). The CDR3 runs 13 residues. Trimming took off 5 bases at V and 3 bases at J, with 11 bases between the two ends. Germline V lookup: CDR1 MNHEY, CDR2 SVGAGI. The CDR3 loop is CASSEGWSYEQYF. DNA of the CDR3: TGTGCCAGCAGTGAGGGATGGAGCTACGAGCAGTACTTC.

The V and J genes are TRBV7-3 and TRBJ2-2; 8 bases agree with TRBD2. The CDR3 spans 15 residues. CDR1 is SGHTA, CDR2 FQGTGA, per germline. Trimming cost V 1 base and J 4 bases; bases outside gene matches: 2. The CDR3 sequence: CASSLRAGGTGELFF. The DNA of the CDR3 is TGTGCCAGCAGCTTAAGGGCGGGGGGCACCGGGGAGCTGTTTTTT.

This chain joins TRBV7-9 and TRBJ1-1, with a possible D match to TRBD1 (6 bases). V was clipped by 1 base and J by 8 bases, with 14 bases between them. The CDR3 covers 14 residues. Germline V lookup: CDR1 SEHNR, CDR2 FQNEAQ (reference sequence). CDR3: CASSLVLTDREAFF. The CDR3 nucleotides read TGTGCCAGCAGCTTAGTCCTGACTGACAGGGAAGCTTTCTTT.

This chain joins TRBV7-9 and TRBJ1-1, with D possibly being TRBD1 (5 bases). Germline values: CDR1 SEHNR, CDR2 FQNEAQ (reference sequence). Trimming removed 5 bases from V and 1 base from J, with 8 bases in between. The CDR3 contains 13 residues. The CDR3 protein is CASSTQGNTEAFF. The CDR3 nucleotides read TGTGCCAGCAGCACTCAGGGGAACACTGAAGCTTTCTTT.

This rearrangement joins TRBV29-1 to TRBJ1-1, with TRBD1 as a possible D gene (6 bases). V lost 5 bases, J lost 0 bases, and 7 bases lay in between. CDR3 length: 12 residues. CDR1 and CDR2 from the germline V gene are SQVTM and ANQGSEA. DNA of the CDR3: TGCAGCGTTAGGGGGTTGAACACTGAAGCTTTCTTT. Translation gives CSVRGLNTEAFF. The variable domain in full, completed from reference TRBV29-1 and TRBJ1-1, reads SAVISQKPSRDICQRGTSLTIQCQVDSQVTMMFWYRQQPGQSLTLIATANQGSEATYESGFVIDKFPISRPNLTFSTLTVSNMSPEDSSIYLCSVRGLNTEAFFGQGTRLTVV.

This clone showed up just once. CDR3 region: CASSKGGTSGRGSYNEQFF. The DNA for the CDR3 is TGTGCCAGCAGCAAAGGGGGGACTAGCGGGAGGGGATCCTACAATGAGCAGTTCTTC. The chain uses TRBV21-1 and TRBJ2-1; no DNA check was done on the table's D call, TRBD2. TRBV21-1 counts as a pseudogene. CDR3 length equals 19 residues.

This clone appeared a few times. This chain links TRBV5-1 with TRBJ2-7, with D hard to call. The germline CDR1 and CDR2 sequences are SGHRS and YFSETQ. The CDR3 consists of 13 residues. The V and J ends lost 3 bases and 2 bases respectively, with 9 bases between them. CDR3 coding DNA: TGCGCCAGCAGCTCTAGTGAAGCCTACGAGCAGTACTTC. This sequence encodes CASSSSEAYEQYF. Filled out from reference TRBV5-1 and TRBJ2-7, the complete variable domain reads KAGVTQTPRYLIKTRGQQVTLSCSPISGHRSVSWYQQTPGQGLQFLFEYFSETQRNKGNFPGRFSGRQFSNSRSEMNVSTLELGDSALYLCASSSSEAYEQYFGPGTRLTVT.

J is TRBJ1-2 and V is TRBV7-9; TRBD1 matches 11 bases. Trimming at V came to 5 bases and at J to 1 base, leaving 3 bases not matched to a gene. The germline CDR1 and CDR2 sequences are SEHNR and FQNEAQ (reference sequence). The CDR3 loop spans 15 amino acids. The CDR3 DNA is TGTGCCAGCAGCCAAGGGACAGGGGGTAACTATGGCTACACCTTC. It translates to CASSQGTGGNYGYTF.

The chain has TRBV29-1 and TRBJ2-5; D gene ambiguous. Trimming cost V 4 bases and J 1 base, with 4 bases left between them. Germline V lookup: CDR1 SQVTM, CDR2 ANQGSEA. The CDR3 runs 11 residues. The CDR3 here is CSVGLQETQYF. DNA of the CDR3: TGCAGCGTTGGTCTCCAAGAGACCCAGTACTTC.